This T cell receptor (beta chain) was observed in a study of cytomegalovirus exposure and HLA in healthy donors. The study's findings and limits: According to a later analysis, most TCR beta chains associated with CMV appeared HLA-restricted.

PCR amplification relied on 60 Vbeta primers (plus 13 Jbeta primers). Clones were read by immunoSEQ multiplex PCR, and TCRdb kept only the in-frame ones, dropping some. The sample has about 120,000 clones, about 80% seen once. CDR1 and CDR2 from the germline V gene are SGHNT and YYREEE (reference sequence). The CDR3 totals 12 residues. V was clipped by 0 bases and J by 17 bases, with 12 bases between them. With regard to this clone: Its antigen is not identified.

The origin of this receptor is a human donor in good health. This chain connects TRBV5-4 to TRBJ1-6; D is undetermined. The sample comprised PBMCs. The chain's CDR3 is CASSLDVGGIHF. The CDR3 DNA sequence: TGTGCCAGCAGCTTGGATGTGGGAGGAATCCACTTT.